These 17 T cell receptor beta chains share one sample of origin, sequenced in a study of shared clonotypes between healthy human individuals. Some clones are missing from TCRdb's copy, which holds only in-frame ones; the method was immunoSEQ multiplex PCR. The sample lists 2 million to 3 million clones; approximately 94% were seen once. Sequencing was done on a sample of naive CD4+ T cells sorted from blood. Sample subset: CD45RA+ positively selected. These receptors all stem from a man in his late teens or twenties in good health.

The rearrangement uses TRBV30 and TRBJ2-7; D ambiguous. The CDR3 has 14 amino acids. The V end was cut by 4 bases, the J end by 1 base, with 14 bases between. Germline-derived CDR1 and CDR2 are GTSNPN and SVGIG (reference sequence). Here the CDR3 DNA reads TGTGCCTGGACAGGCTCCTCCGGATCCTACGAGCAGTACTTC. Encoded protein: CAWTGSSGSYEQYF.

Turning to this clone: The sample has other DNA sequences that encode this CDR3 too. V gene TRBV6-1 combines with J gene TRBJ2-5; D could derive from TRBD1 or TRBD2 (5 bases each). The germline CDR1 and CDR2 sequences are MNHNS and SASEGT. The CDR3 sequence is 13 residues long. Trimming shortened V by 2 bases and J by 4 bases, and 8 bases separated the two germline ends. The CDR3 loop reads CASSEQGRETQYF. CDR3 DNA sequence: TGTGCCAGCAGTGAACAGGGACGAGAGACCCAGTACTTC.

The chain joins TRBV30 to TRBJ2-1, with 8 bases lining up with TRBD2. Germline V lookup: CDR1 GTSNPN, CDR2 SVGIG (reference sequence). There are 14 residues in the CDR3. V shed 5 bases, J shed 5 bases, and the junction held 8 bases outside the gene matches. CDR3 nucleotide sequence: TGTGCCTGGGGGAGCGGGAGACGGGACAATGAGCAGTTCTTC. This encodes CAWGSGRRDNEQFF.

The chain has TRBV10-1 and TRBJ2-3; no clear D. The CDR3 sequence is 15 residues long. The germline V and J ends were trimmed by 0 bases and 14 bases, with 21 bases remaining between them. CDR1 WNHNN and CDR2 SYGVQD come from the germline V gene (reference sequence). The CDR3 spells CASSESTLGLGSRYF. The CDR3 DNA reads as TGCGCCAGCAGTGAGTCGACCCTAGGATTAGGCTCGAGGTATTTT.

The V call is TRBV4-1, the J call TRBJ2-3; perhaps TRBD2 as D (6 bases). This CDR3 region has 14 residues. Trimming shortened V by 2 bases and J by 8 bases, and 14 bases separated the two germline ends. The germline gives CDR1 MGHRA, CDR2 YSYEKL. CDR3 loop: CASSQNALATTQYF. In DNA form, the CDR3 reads TGCGCCAGCAGCCAAAATGCACTAGCTACTACGCAGTATTTT.

The CDR3 here is CASSVTGFGELFF. The CDR3 DNA is TGTGCCAGCAGCGTTACAGGGTTCGGGGAGCTGTTTTTT. This chain connects TRBV7-9 to TRBJ2-2, with a weak D call TRBD1 (6 bases). Between the trimmed V and J ends, which lost 5 bases and 7 bases, there was a span of 11 bases. The CDR3 length is 13 residues. In germline, CDR1 is SEHNR, CDR2 FQNEAQ (reference sequence).

The CDR3 sequence is CATSINTEAFF. The CDR3 DNA follows: TGTGCCACCTCGATAAACACTGAAGCTTTCTTT. The chain uses TRBV10-3 and TRBJ1-1; no firm D call. Germline CDR1 ENHRY, CDR2 SYGVKD. This CDR3 is 11 amino acids long. Trimming pared 10 bases from V and 2 bases from J, leaving 8 bases between.

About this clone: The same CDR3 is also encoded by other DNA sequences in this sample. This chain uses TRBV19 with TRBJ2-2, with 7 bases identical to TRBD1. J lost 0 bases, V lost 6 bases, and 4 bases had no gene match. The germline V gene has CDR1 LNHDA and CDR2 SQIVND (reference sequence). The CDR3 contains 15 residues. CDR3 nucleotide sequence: TGTGCCAGTAGCTGGGGACAGCCGAACACCGGGGAGCTGTTTTTT. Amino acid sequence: CASSWGQPNTGELFF.

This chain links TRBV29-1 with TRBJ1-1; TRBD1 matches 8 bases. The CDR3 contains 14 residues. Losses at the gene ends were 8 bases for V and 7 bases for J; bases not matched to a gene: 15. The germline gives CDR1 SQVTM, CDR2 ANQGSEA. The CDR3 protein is CSSRQGTARVEAFF. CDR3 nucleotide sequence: TGCAGCTCCAGACAGGGGACGGCTAGGGTTGAAGCTTTCTTT.

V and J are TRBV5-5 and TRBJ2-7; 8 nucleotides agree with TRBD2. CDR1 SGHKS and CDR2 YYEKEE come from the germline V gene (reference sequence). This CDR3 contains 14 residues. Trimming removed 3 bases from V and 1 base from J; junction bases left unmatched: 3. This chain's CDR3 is CASSSVAGSYEQYF. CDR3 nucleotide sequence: TGTGCCAGCAGCTCCGTAGCGGGATCCTACGAGCAGTACTTC.

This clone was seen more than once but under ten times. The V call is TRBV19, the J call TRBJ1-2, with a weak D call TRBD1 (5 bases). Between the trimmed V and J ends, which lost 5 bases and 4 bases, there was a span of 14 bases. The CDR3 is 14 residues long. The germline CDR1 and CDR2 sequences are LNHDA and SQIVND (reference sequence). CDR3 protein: CASSVWGQSYGYTF. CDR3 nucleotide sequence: TGTGCCAGTAGTGTTTGGGGCCAGTCCTATGGCTACACCTTC.

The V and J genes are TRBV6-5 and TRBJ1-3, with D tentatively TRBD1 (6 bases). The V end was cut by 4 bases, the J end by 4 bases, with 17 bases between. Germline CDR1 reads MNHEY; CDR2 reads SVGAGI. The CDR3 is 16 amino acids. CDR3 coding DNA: TGTGCCAGCAGTTCCCTGACAGGAAAAGCCGGAAACACCATATATTTT. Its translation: CASSSLTGKAGNTIYF.

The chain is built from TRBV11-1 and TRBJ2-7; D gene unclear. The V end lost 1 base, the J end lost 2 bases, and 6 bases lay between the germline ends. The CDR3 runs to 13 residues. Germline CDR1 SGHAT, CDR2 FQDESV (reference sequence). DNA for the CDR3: TGTGCCAGCAGCTTAGACGGAACCTACGAGCAGTACTTC. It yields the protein CASSLDGTYEQYF.

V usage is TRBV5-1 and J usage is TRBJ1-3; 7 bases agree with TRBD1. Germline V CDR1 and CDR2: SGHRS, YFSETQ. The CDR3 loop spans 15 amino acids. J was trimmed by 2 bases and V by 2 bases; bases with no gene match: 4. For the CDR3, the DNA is TGCGCCAGCAGCTTCACCGGGACAGCTGGAAACACCATATATTTT. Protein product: CASSFTGTAGNTIYF.

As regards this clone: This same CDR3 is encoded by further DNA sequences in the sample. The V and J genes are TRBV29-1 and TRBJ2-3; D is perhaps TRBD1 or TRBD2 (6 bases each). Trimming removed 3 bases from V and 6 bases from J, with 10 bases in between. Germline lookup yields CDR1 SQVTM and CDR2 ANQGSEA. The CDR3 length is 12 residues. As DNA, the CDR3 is TGCAGCGTTGAGGGGGGCGGGGATACGCAGTATTTT. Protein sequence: CSVEGGGDTQYF.

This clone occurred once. The CDR3 is CASSRGRELETQYF. The CDR3 DNA reads TGTGCCAGCAGCCGGGGACGGGAGTTAGAGACCCAGTACTTC. The chain carries TRBV6-5 and TRBJ2-5; TRBD2 might be the D (6 bases). The V gene lost 6 bases and the J gene lost 4 bases, with 15 bases spanning the gap. This CDR3 has 14 amino acids. Germline CDR1 is MNHEY and CDR2 is SVGAGI.

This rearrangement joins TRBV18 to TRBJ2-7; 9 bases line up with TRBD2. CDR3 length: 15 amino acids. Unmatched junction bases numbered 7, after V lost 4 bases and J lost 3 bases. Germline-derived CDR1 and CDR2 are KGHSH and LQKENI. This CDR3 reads CASSQDLAGHYEQYF. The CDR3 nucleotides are TGTGCCAGCTCACAAGATCTAGCGGGGCACTACGAGCAGTACTTC.